This paragraph reports one T cell receptor (beta chain). Antigen specificity is unknown. The data derive from a study of shared clonotypes between healthy human individuals. V lost 6 bases, J lost 2 bases, and 8 bases stayed unmatched. The germline CDR1 and CDR2 sequences are MDHEN and SYDVKM. This CDR3 spans 16 amino acids. Findings of the study overall: Clonotype sharing among donors was thought likely to change with sequencing depth.

Deep was the level used in running the assay. Sequenced by immunoSEQ multiplex PCR; TCRdb stores in-frame clones only, minus some. Counted here are around 430,000 clones, about four fifths occurring once; the ten biggest clones make up less than 15%. This sequence joins TRBV28 and TRBJ2-4, with 9 bases aligning to TRBD2. The sequencing input was PBMCs. The clonotype was recovered from a woman aged 40 to 50 in good health. Some clones in this sample may be carry-over from other donors' samples. For the CDR3, the DNA is TGTGCCAGCAGCCCTAGCGGGATGGGAACCAAAAACATTCAGTACTTC. Translating it yields CASSPSGMGTKNIQYF.